Sequencing of this T cell receptor (beta chain) was carried out in a study of OX40 agonist ivuxolimab in advanced cancers. Looking at the study overall: Patients enrolled in dose escalation were diagnosed with hepatocellular carcinoma, melanoma, renal cell or head and neck cancer. Prior anti-PD-1, anti-PD-L1 or anti-CTLA-4 therapy did not bar entry, and 40% had some.

Method: immunoSEQ multiplex PCR; TCRdb's copy keeps in-frame clones and lacks some. The repertoire includes 80,000 to 100,000 clones, roughly 87% of them detected once, and approximately 0.5% sits in the top ten. Germline V CDR1 and CDR2: MNHEY, SVGAGI. The CDR3 is 13 residues long. The V end lost 6 bases, the J end lost 4 bases, and 13 bases lay between the germline ends. This TCR was sampled from an adult with an advanced solid tumor such as melanoma, head and neck, liver or kidney cancer. Sequencing used CD4+ or CD8+ T cells sorted from blood, obtained in a trial of the OX40 agonist ivuxolimab. The gene calls are TRBV6-5 and TRBJ2-7; possible D gene TRBD2, 6 bases. The CDR3 sequence is CASSRGLLYEQYF. The CDR3 bases are TGTGCCAGCAGCCGCGGACTATTATACGAGCAGTACTTC.